This T cell receptor (beta chain) was recovered during a study of human T cells and chemical hapten exposure. In germline, CDR1 is MDHEN, CDR2 SYDVKM. This CDR3 has 12 amino acids. Unmatched junction bases numbered 5, after V lost 7 bases and J lost 6 bases. TCRdb reprocessed the RACE reads via MiXCR and lists one record per CDR3 protein. The sample consists of tens of thousands of distinct CDR3 sequences, roughly 8.5% of them appearing once. The time point here: healthy volunteer bleed at 2 weeks. Sequencing started from total RNA isolated from unfractionated whole blood. V gene TRBV28 combines with J gene TRBJ2-7; TRBD2 aligns across 8 bases. The source material was whole blood. This clonotype was sampled from a female donor in good health. Some clones in this sample may be carry-over from other donors' samples. In DNA, the CDR3 is TGTGCCAGCACCAGCGGGAGTTTCGAGCAGTACTTC. Its translation is CASTSGSFEQYF.